The clone carrying this TCR beta chain was seen a handful of times. Germline V gene data show CDR1 as SGHNT and CDR2 as YYREEE (reference sequence). The CDR3 covers 15 residues. Trimming stripped 4 bases from V and 5 bases from J, with 18 bases between. The entry originates in a study of OX40 agonist ivuxolimab in advanced cancers. Data came from immunoSEQ multiplex PCR; TCRdb stores just in-frame clones and leaves some out. The profile covers around 90,000 clones, with around nine tenths appearing a single time and about 0.3% taken by the ten largest. The input for sequencing was CD4+ or CD8+ T cells sorted from blood, taken in a trial of the OX40 agonist ivuxolimab. The receptor was derived from an adult with an advanced solid tumor such as melanoma, head and neck, liver or kidney cancer. J is TRBJ2-5 and V is TRBV5-4; D is possibly TRBD2 (6 bases). In DNA form, the CDR3 reads TGTGCCAGCAGCAAAGGGACCGACGGGGGTGAGACCCAGTACTTC. Protein: CASSKGTDGGETQYF.